The rows below give T cell receptor beta chains drawn from one sample of a study of T cells in Graves' hyperthyroidism and ophthalmopathy. MiXCR was run by TCRdb on the multiplex PCR reads, yielding one entry per CDR3 protein. This sample has 660,000 or so distinct CDR3 sequences, with around 20% found just once. Sequencing was performed on blood. Receptor source: a man aged 30 to 39 with Graves' ophthalmopathy. Both conserved end residues are part of each CDR3. A D gene is named only where the DNA matches it firmly. Size is stated for part of the rows, as once, few or many counts, or as a class when the clone is expanded.

size: NA
D: TRBD2
J: TRBJ2-3
V: TRBV7-8
CDR3: CASSSRLAGPSTDTQYF
DNA: TGTGCCAGCAGCTCCCGACTAGCGGGGCCTAGCACAGATACGCAGTATTTT

size: many
D: NA
J: TRBJ1-1
V: TRBV7-9
CDR3: CASRPPGRLNTEAFF
DNA: TGTGCCAGCAGACCGCCGGGACGGCTGAACACTGAAGCTTTCTTT

size: once
D: TRBD1
J: TRBJ2-7
V: TRBV19
CDR3: CASSISGTGGSEQYF
DNA: TGTGCCAGTAGTATCTCCGGGACAGGGGGCTCCGAGCAGTACTTC

size: NA
D: NA
J: TRBJ1-2
V: TRBV27
CDR3: CASSFGRGGDYGYTF
DNA: TGTGCCAGCAGTTTTGGCAGGGGAGGTGACTATGGCTACACCTTC

size: few
D: NA
J: TRBJ2-6
V: TRBV28
CDR3: CASNFNSGANVLTF
DNA: TGTGCCAGCAATTTCAACTCTGGGGCCAACGTCCTGACTTTC

size: few
D: NA
J: TRBJ2-1
V: TRBV5-6
CDR3: CASSPRETSYNEQFF
DNA: TGTGCCAGCAGCCCCCGGGAGACATCCTACAATGAGCAGTTCTTC

size: many
D: NA
J: TRBJ2-3
V: TRBV27
CDR3: CASSFREHLTDTQYF
DNA: TGTGCCAGCAGTTTCCGGGAGCATCTCACAGATACGCAGTATTTT

size: many
D: NA
J: TRBJ1-2
V: TRBV12-3/TRBV12-4
CDR3: CASSAGTDLSNYGYTF
DNA: TGTGCCAGCAGTGCGGGGACGGATCTTTCTAACTATGGCTACACCTTC

size: NA
D: NA
J: TRBJ1-1
V: TRBV7-6
CDR3: CASSLGPGRVKNTEAFF
DNA: TGTGCCAGCAGCTTAGGCCCTGGCAGGGTGAAGAACACTGAAGCTTTCTTT

size: many
D: NA
J: TRBJ2-1
V: TRBV20-1
CDR3: CSARFINEQFF
DNA: TGCAGTGCTAGGTTCATCAATGAGCAGTTCTTC

size: NA
D: NA
J: TRBJ2-7
V: TRBV29-1
CDR3: CSVLEQGSTYEQYF
DNA: TGCAGCGTTTTAGAACAGGGCTCAACGTACGAGCAGTACTTC

size: many
D: NA
J: TRBJ2-7
V: TRBV28
CDR3: CASSFRLATITSYEQYF
DNA: TGTGCCAGCAGTTTTCGCCTAGCGACAATCACTTCCTACGAGCAGTACTTC

size: few
D: NA
J: TRBJ2-7
V: TRBV28
CDR3: CASSFGGSASYEQYF
DNA: TGTGCCAGCAGTTTTGGGGGTAGTGCGTCCTACGAGCAGTACTTC

size: NA
D: TRBD1
J: TRBJ1-5
V: TRBV18
CDR3: CASSPGQINQPQHF
DNA: TGTGCCAGCTCACCGGGACAGATTAATCAGCCCCAGCATTTT

size: NA
D: TRBD1
J: TRBJ2-4
V: TRBV15
CDR3: CATSGPRTGPKNIQYF
DNA: TGTGCCACCAGCGGACCTCGGACAGGCCCGAAAAACATTCAGTACTTC

size: NA
D: NA
J: TRBJ2-1
V: TRBV4-2
CDR3: CASSQDWGRSPYNEQFF
DNA: TGTGCCAGCAGCCAAGATTGGGGGAGAAGCCCCTACAATGAGCAGTTCTTC

size: NA
D: NA
J: TRBJ1-3
V: TRBV3-1
CDR3: CASSQEGSWRSSSGNTIYF
DNA: TGTGCCAGCAGCCAAGAGGGGTCGTGGCGGTCGAGCTCTGGAAACACCATATATTTT

size: few
D: NA
J: TRBJ2-5
V: TRBV29-1
CDR3: CSVEGRQSQETQYF
DNA: TGCAGCGTTGAAGGTCGACAGAGCCAAGAGACCCAGTACTTC

size: few
D: NA
J: TRBJ2-7
V: TRBV6-1
CDR3: CASSERQSYEQYF
DNA: TGTGCCAGCAGTGAACGACAGTCCTACGAGCAGTACTTC

size: few
D: TRBD1
J: TRBJ1-2
V: TRBV6-2/TRBV6-3
CDR3: CASSYSRGGQGGYTF
DNA: TGTGCCAGCAGTTACTCGAGAGGGGGACAGGGTGGCTACACCTTC

size: NA
D: NA
J: TRBJ2-7
V: TRBV29-1
CDR3: CSVAGATYMYF
DNA: TGCAGCGTTGCTGGGGCGACCTACATGTACTTC

size: NA
D: NA
J: TRBJ2-2
V: TRBV24-1
CDR3: CATSDRTGTGELFF
DNA: TGTGCCACCAGTGACCGGACTGGCACCGGGGAGCTGTTTTTT

size: NA
D: NA
J: TRBJ2-3
V: TRBV7-3
CDR3: CASSQASADTQYF
DNA: TGTGCCAGCAGCCAAGCCAGCGCAGATACGCAGTATTTT

size: NA
D: TRBD2
J: TRBJ2-5
V: TRBV19
CDR3: CASSAGLAAKYF
DNA: TGTGCCAGTAGTGCGGGACTAGCGGCGAAGTACTTC

size: many
D: NA
J: TRBJ1-1
V: TRBV12-3/TRBV12-4
CDR3: CASSFRGQNTEAFF
DNA: TGTGCCAGCAGTTTCAGGGGCCAGAACACTGAAGCTTTCTTT

size: few
D: TRBD2
J: TRBJ2-5
V: TRBV20-1
CDR3: CSARELAEGAGRETQYF
DNA: TGCAGTGCTAGAGAGCTAGCGGAAGGAGCTGGGAGAGAGACCCAGTACTTC

size: few
D: NA
J: TRBJ2-7
V: TRBV4-1
CDR3: CASSQEGHGYEQYF
DNA: TGCGCCAGCAGCCAAGAAGGACACGGCTACGAGCAGTACTTC

size: many
D: NA
J: TRBJ2-1
V: TRBV7-2
CDR3: CASSSTGGNEQFF
DNA: TGTGCCAGCAGCTCGACAGGAGGCAATGAGCAGTTCTTC

size: NA
D: TRBD1
J: TRBJ1-1
V: TRBV29-1
CDR3: CSVANRGNYNTEAFF
DNA: TGCAGCGTTGCTAACAGGGGTAATTATAACACTGAAGCTTTCTTT

size: NA
D: TRBD1
J: TRBJ2-6
V: TRBV5-1
CDR3: CASSKDRGSGANVLTF
DNA: TGCGCCAGCAGTAAGGACAGGGGCTCTGGGGCCAACGTCCTGACTTTC

size: once
D: TRBD1
J: TRBJ2-7
V: TRBV10-3
CDR3: CAARDRGSEEQYF
DNA: TGTGCCGCCCGGGACAGGGGATCAGAGGAGCAGTACTTC

size: few
D: TRBD2
J: TRBJ2-2
V: TRBV27
CDR3: CASSRRGGSGTGELFF
DNA: TGTGCCAGCAGCCGTCGCGGGGGGTCGGGCACCGGGGAGCTGTTTTTT

size: many
D: NA
J: TRBJ2-7
V: TRBV3-1
CDR3: CASSQENSMYEQYF
DNA: TGTGCCAGCAGCCAAGAAAATTCAATGTACGAGCAGTACTTC

size: few
D: NA
J: TRBJ1-5
V: TRBV28
CDR3: CASSLTRVGNQPQHF
DNA: TGTGCCAGCAGTTTAACCAGGGTCGGTAATCAGCCCCAGCATTTT

size: NA
D: TRBD2
J: TRBJ2-5
V: TRBV2
CDR3: CASSPMTGGEGETQYF
DNA: TGTGCCAGCAGTCCGATGACGGGGGGTGAGGGGGAGACCCAGTACTTC

size: many
D: NA
J: TRBJ1-2
V: TRBV2
CDR3: CASRTYREHYGYTF
DNA: TGTGCCAGCAGGACTTACAGGGAACACTATGGCTACACCTTC

size: NA
D: TRBD1
J: TRBJ2-7
V: TRBV6-2/TRBV6-3
CDR3: CASSSSGGGYEQYF
DNA: TGTGCCAGCAGTTCATCAGGGGGCGGGTACGAGCAGTACTTC

size: NA
D: NA
J: TRBJ2-5
V: TRBV24-1
CDR3: CATSEDDVETQYF
DNA: TGTGCCACCAGTGAGGATGACGTGGAGACCCAGTACTTC

size: NA
D: TRBD1
J: TRBJ1-2
V: TRBV27
CDR3: CASSSGTGEGYGYTF
DNA: TGTGCCAGCAGCTCAGGGACAGGGGAAGGCTATGGCTACACCTTC

size: once
D: NA
J: TRBJ1-3
V: TRBV5-6
CDR3: CASSIEISGNTIYF
DNA: TGTGCCAGCAGCATTGAAATCTCTGGAAACACCATATATTTT

size: NA
D: NA
J: TRBJ1-6
V: TRBV30
CDR3: CAWRPTGRNYNSPLHF
DNA: TGTGCCTGGAGGCCAACAGGGCGAAACTATAATTCACCCCTCCACTTT